A single sample is the source of the 5 T cell receptor beta chains below, sequenced in a study of regulatory T cells in long-lasting Graves disease. As for time point: newly diagnosed GD, antithyroid drugs for less than 3 months. Researchers made the TCR library from RNA that was extracted from PBMCs. Researchers made TCR beta libraries by using iRepertoire HTBI primers and running Arm-PCR on CDR3 regions. In TCRdb, the multiplex PCR reads were re-called with MiXCR into one record per CDR3 protein. Altogether approximately 310,000 distinct CDR3 sequences are present, 18% being singletons, with the ten largest covering about 38%. The material sequenced was peripheral blood mononuclear cells (PBMCs), taken at new diagnosis, from a patient treated with antithyroid drugs. The receptors come from a female donor with Graves disease.

This clonotype has ten or more counts. The chain employs TRBV10-3 and TRBJ1-2; D perhaps matches TRBD1 (5 bases). The CDR3 has 14 amino acids. Trimming removed 4 bases from V and 7 bases from J, with 16 bases in between. Germline V CDR1 and CDR2: ENHRY, SYGVKD. The CDR3 DNA is TGTGCCATCAGTGCCGACAGCGAGAGAGTTGGCTACACCTTC. Translation: CAISADSERVGYTF.

The chain couples TRBV9 to TRBJ1-3; TRBD1 is a possible D gene (5 bases). Germline CDR1 and CDR2: SGDLS and YYNGEE. V was shortened by 4 bases and J by 0 bases, with 20 bases between the two germline ends. The CDR3 is 18 amino acids. The CDR3 here is CASSSRGEGGPSGNTIYF. The CDR3 DNA follows: TGTGCCAGCAGCTCCCGAGGGGAGGGAGGGCCCTCTGGAAACACCATATATTTT.

V is TRBV29-1 and J is TRBJ2-1; 13 nucleotides match TRBD2. Germline V gene sequence: CDR1 SQVTM, CDR2 ANQGSEA. The trim removed 7 bases at V and 8 bases at J, leaving 11 bases unmatched. The CDR3 has 15 amino acids. The CDR3, as DNA: TGCAGCGCGACACTAGCGGGAGGGCCTGGGGATGAGCAGTTCTTC. Translated, it gives CSATLAGGPGDEQFF.

This clonotype was seen once. The chain has TRBV3-1 and TRBJ2-3; TRBD2 matches 13 bases. The CDR3 covers 17 residues. Germline loops: CDR1 LGHDT, CDR2 YNNKEL (reference sequence). The junction had 6 bases not matched to a gene; V was cut back by 4 bases and J by 2 bases. The CDR3 DNA follows: TGTGCCAGCAGCCTAAGGACTAGCGGGAGCCCCACAGATACGCAGTATTTT. It is translated as CASSLRTSGSPTDTQYF.

This clonotype was observed many times. Germline and junction disagree at one end, which may indicate a read error. Written as DNA, the CDR3 is TGTGCCAGCAGTTTAAGACGGGGCAGGACCAGGTTC. It translates to CASSLRRGRTRF. The chain is built from TRBV12-3 or TRBV12-4 and TRBJ2-4, with D perhaps being TRBD1 or TRBD2 (5 bases each). There are 12 residues in the CDR3.